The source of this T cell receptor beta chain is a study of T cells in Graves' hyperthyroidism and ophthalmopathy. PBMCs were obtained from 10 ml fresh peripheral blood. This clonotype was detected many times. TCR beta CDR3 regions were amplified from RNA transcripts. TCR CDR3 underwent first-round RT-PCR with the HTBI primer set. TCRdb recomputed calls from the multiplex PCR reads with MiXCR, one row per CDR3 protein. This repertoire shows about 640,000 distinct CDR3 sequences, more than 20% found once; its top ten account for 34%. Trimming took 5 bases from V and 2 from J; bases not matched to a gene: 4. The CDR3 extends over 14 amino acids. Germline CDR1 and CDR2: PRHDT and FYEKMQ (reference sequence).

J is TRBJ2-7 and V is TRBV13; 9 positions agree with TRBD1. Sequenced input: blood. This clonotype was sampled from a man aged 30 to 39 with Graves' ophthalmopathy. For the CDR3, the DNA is TGTGCCAGCAGCCTCGGGACAGGGCCCTACGAGCAGTACTTC. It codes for CASSLGTGPYEQYF.